Listed here are 19 T cell receptor beta chains from one sample, sequenced in a study of blood T cell repertoires in COVID-19 (TCRdb year 2020). Library method: the immunoSEQ multiplex PCR assay. Here the immuneACCESS table is served through TCRdb, limited to in-frame sequences with V and J called. Missing clones are a known gap in these copies; in checked studies unresolved V genes cover under half, and the rest lacks a known reason. Present in this sample are approximately 210,000 clones, roughly 88% of which were seen just once. The ten largest clonotypes hold 2.2% of the sample. The material sequenced was peripheral blood. Receptor source: a young man who had recovered from COVID-19.

This clone has a handful of counts. This rearrangement joins TRBV5-1 to TRBJ1-5; 8 bases match TRBD1. Trimming cost V 4 bases and J 7 bases; bases outside gene matches: 4. CDR1 is SGHRS, CDR2 YFSETQ, per germline. The CDR3 spans 13 residues. This CDR3 is CASSADRDQPQHF. Here the CDR3 DNA reads TGCGCCAGCAGCGCGGACAGGGACCAGCCCCAGCATTTT.

This rearrangement joins TRBV3-1 (or the pseudogene TRBV3-2) to TRBJ2-1; the D gene is possibly TRBD1 (5 bases). Germline V gene sequence: CDR1 LGHDT, CDR2 YNNKEL (reference sequence). The ends were cut back, 2 bases at V and 7 bases at J, with 18 bases in the middle. The CDR3 is 16 residues long. The CDR3 loop is CASSQLGAGRLNEQFF. The CDR3 nucleotides read TGTGCCAGCAGCCAACTAGGGGCAGGACGGCTTAATGAGCAGTTCTTC.

The chain uses TRBV4-1 and TRBJ1-3, with no clear D. V was cut by 4 bases and J by 2 bases, with 15 bases left in between. Germline assignment: CDR1 MGHRA and CDR2 YSYEKL. The CDR3 consists of 16 residues. The CDR3: CASSPPKGDAGNTIYF. CDR3 coding DNA: TGCGCCAGCAGCCCCCCCAAGGGAGACGCTGGAAACACCATATATTTT.

The chain is built from TRBV4-1 and TRBJ2-5, with 7 positions matching TRBD2. V shed 1 base and J 9 bases; nucleotides not matched to a gene: 11. The CDR3 spans 15 residues. The germline V gene encodes CDR1 MGHRA and CDR2 YSYEKL. CDR3 coding DNA: TGCGCCAGCAGCCAAGTGTCCAGCGGGGAAGGGTCCCAGTACTTC. Translating gives CASSQVSSGEGSQYF.

The chain recombines TRBV5-4 with TRBJ1-4; 10 positions match TRBD1. Germline CDR1 reads SGHNT; CDR2 reads YYREEE (reference sequence). The CDR3 runs to 16 residues. The junction had 6 bases not matched to a gene; V was cut back by 0 bases and J by 7 bases. Written as DNA, the CDR3 is TGTGCCAGCAGCTTGGCATACGACAGGGGGCGTGAAAAACTGTTTTTT. Translation: CASSLAYDRGREKLFF.

This chain links TRBV6-5 with TRBJ1-2; 7 bases are shared with TRBD1. The ends lost 6 bases at V and 5 bases at J; junction bases unmatched: 12. The CDR3 runs to 15 residues. Germline assignment: CDR1 MNHEY and CDR2 SVGAGI. The CDR3 DNA sequence: TGTGCCAGCAGCGATAGGGGGGACAGAGAATATGGCTACACCTTC. Amino acid sequence: CASSDRGDREYGYTF.

The rearrangement links TRBV5-6 to TRBJ2-1, with 10 bases lining up with TRBD2. Per the germline V gene, CDR1 is SGHDT and CDR2 is YYEEEE. The CDR3 contains 15 residues. The V segment lost 6 bases and the J segment 1 base; nucleotides outside the gene matches: 4. CDR3 nucleotides: TGTGCCAGCATCCTAGCGGGGGCGTCCTACAATGAGCAGTTCTTC. Encoded protein: CASILAGASYNEQFF.

V is TRBV5-1 and J is TRBJ2-3; tentative D call: TRBD2 (7 bases). The CDR3 runs 15 residues. Germline lookup yields CDR1 SGHRS and CDR2 YFSETQ. Trimming took off 1 base at V and 3 bases at J, with 12 bases between the two ends. CDR3 amino acids: CASSLLGGQTDTQYF. CDR3 DNA sequence: TGCGCCAGCAGCTTGTTGGGGGGGCAAACAGATACGCAGTATTTT.

The V and J genes are TRBV5-6 and TRBJ2-7; D is uncertain. Germline V gene lookup returns CDR1 SGHDT and CDR2 YYEEEE. V dropped 1 base and J dropped 7 bases, with 9 bases sitting between them. CDR3 size: 12 residues. CDR3 sequence reads: CASSLFGGEQYF. CDR3 DNA: TGTGCCAGCAGCTTGTTTGGCGGAGAGCAGTACTTC.

V and J are TRBV24-1 and TRBJ2-2; D may be TRBD1 (5 bases). V shed 1 base and J shed 7 bases, with 9 bases lying between them. Germline V gene lookup returns CDR1 KGHDR and CDR2 SFDVKD. The CDR3 is made up of 14 amino acids. CDR3 region: CATSDFRVSGELFF. The DNA of the CDR3 is TGTGCCACCAGTGATTTCAGGGTCAGCGGGGAGCTGTTTTTT.

The chain joins TRBV14 to TRBJ1-6; 8 bases agree with TRBD1. CDR1 is SGHDN, CDR2 FVKESK, per germline. The CDR3 is 14 amino acids. The trim removed 3 bases at V and 8 bases at J, leaving 3 bases unmatched. The CDR3 nucleotides are TGTGCCAGCAGCCATTTGACAGGGGATTCACCCCTCCACTTT. This encodes CASSHLTGDSPLHF.

The sample holds a few counts of this clone. Here the CDR3 DNA reads TGTGCCAGCAGAGACCCGGGTCCCACCGGGGAGCTGTTTTTT. This sequence encodes CASRDPGPTGELFF. The chain recombines TRBV25-1 with TRBJ2-2, with D unresolved. Germline loops: CDR1 MGHDK, CDR2 SYGVNS. With 6 bases removed from V and 4 bases from J, the gap between germline ends came to 12 bases. The CDR3 consists of 14 residues.

The chain carries TRBV9 and TRBJ1-1, with D tentatively TRBD1 (6 bases). Trimming cost V 0 bases and J 5 bases, with 17 bases left between them. The germline gives CDR1 SGDLS, CDR2 YYNGEE. The CDR3 consists of 16 residues. The CDR3: CASSVGGGASYTEAFF. As DNA, the CDR3 is TGTGCCAGCAGCGTAGGCGGGGGGGCGAGCTATACTGAAGCTTTCTTT.

The CDR3 region has the DNA TGTGCCAGCAGCGTAGGGGCAGGGGATGGCTACACCTTC. Translation: CASSVGAGDGYTF. V gene TRBV9 combines with J gene TRBJ1-2; D possibly corresponds to TRBD1 (6 bases). In germline, CDR1 is SGDLS, CDR2 YYNGEE. This CDR3 spans 13 amino acids. V lost 0 bases and J 6 bases, leaving 9 bases between the germline ends.

V gene TRBV30 combines with J gene TRBJ2-7, with a possible D match to TRBD2 (6 bases). The V and J ends lost 7 bases and 2 bases respectively, with 15 bases between them. CDR1 is GTSNPN, CDR2 SVGIG, per germline (reference sequence). This CDR3 region has 13 residues. The CDR3 nucleotides are TGTGCCTCCTCCTGGAGGGATACCTACGAGCAGTACTTC. Its protein product is CASSWRDTYEQYF.

The V gene is TRBV30, the J gene TRBJ1-6; D is uncertain. Trimming removed 0 bases from V and 9 bases from J, with 18 bases in between. CDR3 length equals 16 residues. Germline values: CDR1 GTSNPN, CDR2 SVGIG (reference sequence). CDR3 in DNA: TGTGCCTGGAGTGTACCGGTTTCCACCCGAGGTTCACCCCTCCACTTT. It specifies CAWSVPVSTRGSPLHF.

J is TRBJ2-1 and V is TRBV5-4; 7 bases match TRBD1. CDR1 is SGHNT, CDR2 YYREEE, per germline (reference sequence). This CDR3 has 18 amino acids. J gave up 7 bases and V 2 bases, and 18 bases lay outside the gene matches. This CDR3 is CASSFATGQDQWWNEQFF. CDR3 DNA sequence: TGTGCCAGCAGCTTTGCAACCGGACAGGACCAATGGTGGAATGAGCAGTTCTTC.

This chain connects TRBV10-1 to TRBJ2-7, with a possible D match to TRBD1 (6 bases). Germline lookup yields CDR1 WNHNN and CDR2 SYGVQD (reference sequence). The CDR3 has 13 residues. Trimming shortened V by 7 bases and J by 3 bases, and 13 bases separated the two germline ends. The CDR3 is CASTLLQGYEQYF. The CDR3 coding sequence is TGCGCCAGCACTTTACTACAGGGCTACGAGCAGTACTTC.

This rearrangement joins TRBV4-3 to TRBJ1-2, with 7 nucleotides matching TRBD1. CDR1 is LGHNA and CDR2 is YSLEER in the germline V gene. This CDR3 comprises 16 residues. The trim removed 1 base at V and 6 bases at J, leaving 11 bases unmatched. The chain's CDR3 is CASSQGTGRGSDGYTF. DNA of the CDR3: TGCGCCAGCAGCCAAGGAACAGGCAGGGGGAGCGATGGCTACACCTTC.